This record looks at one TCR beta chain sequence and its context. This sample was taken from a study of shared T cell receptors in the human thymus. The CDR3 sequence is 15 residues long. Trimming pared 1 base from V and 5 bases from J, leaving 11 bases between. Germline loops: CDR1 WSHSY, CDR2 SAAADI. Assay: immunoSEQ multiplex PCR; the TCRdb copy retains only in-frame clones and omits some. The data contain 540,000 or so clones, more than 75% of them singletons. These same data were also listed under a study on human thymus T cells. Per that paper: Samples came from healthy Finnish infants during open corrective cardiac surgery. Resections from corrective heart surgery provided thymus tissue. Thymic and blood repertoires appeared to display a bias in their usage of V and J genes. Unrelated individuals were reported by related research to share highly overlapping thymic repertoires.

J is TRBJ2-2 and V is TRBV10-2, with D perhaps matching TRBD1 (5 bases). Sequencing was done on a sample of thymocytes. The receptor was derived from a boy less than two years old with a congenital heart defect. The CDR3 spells CASSELGDRTGELFF. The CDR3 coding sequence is TGCGCCAGCAGTGAGTTAGGGGATAGGACCGGGGAGCTGTTTTTT.